Listed below are T cell receptor beta chains from one sample, sequenced in a study of graft-versus-host responses after intestinal transplantation. TCRdb's copy holds only in-frame clones and misses some; the assay was immunoSEQ multiplex PCR. The repertoire holds about 8,000 clones, with 65% to 70% as singletons. The material was ileum tissue, obtained 450 to 470 days after transplant. Source of these receptors: a human patient who received an intestinal transplant, so some T cells may come from the graft donor. CDR3s include the opening cysteine and the closing phenylalanine or tryptophan. D genes are given only for firm matches. Not all rows give a size; the values are once, few, many and, for expanded clones, a class.

>TRBJ2-7|.|TRBD2|TRBV9
TGTGCCAGCAGCGAACGACTAGCCGGAGGAGACGAGCAGTACTTC
CASSERLAGGDEQYF
>TRBJ1-3|.|.|TRBV29-1
TGCAGCGTTTCGGGGGATGGCTCTGGAAACACCATATATTTT
CSVSGDGSGNTIYF
>TRBJ2-7|.|.|TRBV7-6
TGTGCCAGCAGCTTAGCTCGAGACGAGCAGTACTTC
CASSLARDEQYF
>TRBJ1-5|.|TRBD1|TRBV19
TGTGCCAGTAGTACATGGGGACAGGGTAATCAGCCCCAGCATTTT
CASSTWGQGNQPQHF
>TRBJ2-3|few|.|TRBV6-1
TGTGCCAGCAGTGAAGCAGGGCAGGGGGGGACAGATACGCAGTATTTT
CASSEAGQGGTDTQYF
>TRBJ1-4|.|.|TRBV19
TGTGCCAGTACCCCCTTTGGGCCAAATGAAAAACTGTTTTTT
CASTPFGPNEKLFF
>TRBJ1-4|.|.|TRBV5-1
TGCGCCAGCAGCGCCATCGGGTCGACTAATGAAAAACTGTTTTTT
CASSAIGSTNEKLFF
>TRBJ2-1|.|.|TRBV5-1
TGCGCCAGCAGCCCGGGGGGCGGTCCCGCTACTCACTACAATGAGCAGTTCTTC
CASSPGGGPATHYNEQFF
>TRBJ1-1|.|.|TRBV6-1
TGTGCCAGCAGTCTTGGGGGGGGAGTCACTGAAGCTTTCTTT
CASSLGGGVTEAFF
>TRBJ1-1|few|.|TRBV7-8
TGTGCCAGCAGCTTAAGTCTTGGAAATGAAGCTTTCTTT
CASSLSLGNEAFF
>TRBJ2-5|.|.|TRBV5-6
TGTGCCAGCAGCTTTTGGCCCTCTCAAGAGACCCAGTACTTC
CASSFWPSQETQYF
>TRBJ2-1|few|.|TRBV11-1
TGTGCCAGCAACGCTAAGGGTGGCTCCTACAATGAGCAGTTCTTC
CASNAKGGSYNEQFF
>TRBJ2-3|.|.|TRBV5-1
TGCGCCAGCAGCTTGTACGCGGGGATAAGCACAGATACGCAGTATTTT
CASSLYAGISTDTQYF
>TRBJ2-3|once|TRBD2|TRBV13
TGTGCCAGCAGCTCCCGGACTAGCGGTGTACCAGATACGCAGTATTTT
CASSSRTSGVPDTQYF
>TRBJ2-5|once|TRBD2|TRBV6-5
TGTGCCAGCAGGGGGGGGGTCGACCGGGCCCTAAACTTC
CASRGGVDRALNF
>TRBJ2-2|.|.|TRBV7-9
TGTGCCAGCAGCTTAGGCAGCAACACCGGGGAGCTGTTTTTT
CASSLGSNTGELFF
>TRBJ2-2|.|TRBD1|TRBV4-2
TGTGCCAGCAGCCGGGACAGGGCGAACACCGGGGAGCTGTTTTTT
CASSRDRANTGELFF
>TRBJ1-5|.|TRBD1|TRBV4-1
TGCGCCAGCAGCCAAGACCAGGGGGAATTCAATCAGCCCCAGCATTTT
CASSQDQGEFNQPQHF
>TRBJ2-7|.|TRBD1|TRBV14
TGTGCCAGCAGCCAAGCAGGGGGCCATTTCTACGAGCAGTACTTC
CASSQAGGHFYEQYF
>TRBJ2-1|once|.|TRBV7-2
TGTGCCAGCAGCCCTCGTCGGGAGCAGTTCTTC
CASSPRREQFF
>TRBJ1-1|.|.|TRBV7-9
TGTGCCAGCAGCTCCCTGACGGATCGGGGAACTGAAGCTTTCTTT
CASSSLTDRGTEAFF
>TRBJ1-6|.|.|TRBV9
TGTGCCAGCAGCCAGCGTCCCCGCTCACCCCTCCACTTT
CASSQRPRSPLHF
>TRBJ1-2|.|.|TRBV19
TGTGCCAGTACCCTGGACCGCTATGGCTACACCTTC
CASTLDRYGYTF
>TRBJ2-1|few|.|TRBV7-6
TGTGCCAGCAGCTTATCCCCAACAGGTAATGAGCAGTTCTTC
CASSLSPTGNEQFF
>TRBJ2-5|.|TRBD2|TRBV6-1
TGTGCCAGCAGTGCCCGTAGGACTAGCGGGAGTCGAGAGACCCAGTACTTC
CASSARRTSGSRETQYF
>TRBJ2-1|.|TRBD1|TRBV13
TGTGCCAGCAGCTATTGGGACAGGGATTCGGGGGAGCAGTTCTTC
CASSYWDRDSGEQFF
>TRBJ2-3|.|.|TRBV5-1
TGCGCCAGCAGCCCCTCGGGGGCGGATGCACAAGATACGCAGTATTTT
CASSPSGADAQDTQYF
>TRBJ2-1|.|.|TRBV9
TGTGCCAGCAGCGCAACAGGGAGCGGGTACAATGAGCAGTTCTTC
CASSATGSGYNEQFF
>TRBJ1-2|once|TRBD1|TRBV4-2
TGTGCCAGCAGCCACGGACAGGGGGCTAACTATGGCTACACCTTC
CASSHGQGANYGYTF
>TRBJ1-2|.|TRBD1|TRBV27
TGTGCCAGCAGTCAGGGGGCGAATGGGGGCTATGGCTACACCTTC
CASSQGANGGYGYTF
>TRBJ2-1|.|.|TRBV7-6
TGTGCCAGCAGCTTAAACAATGAGCAGTTCTTC
CASSLNNEQFF